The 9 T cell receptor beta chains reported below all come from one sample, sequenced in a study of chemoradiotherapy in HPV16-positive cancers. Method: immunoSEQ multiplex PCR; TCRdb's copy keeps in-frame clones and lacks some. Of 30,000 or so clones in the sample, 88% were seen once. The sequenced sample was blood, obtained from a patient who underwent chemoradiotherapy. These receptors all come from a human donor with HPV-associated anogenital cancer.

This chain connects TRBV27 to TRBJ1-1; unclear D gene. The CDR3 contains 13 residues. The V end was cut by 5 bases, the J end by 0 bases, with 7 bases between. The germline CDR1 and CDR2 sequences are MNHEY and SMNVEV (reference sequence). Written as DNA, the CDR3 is TGTGCCAGCAGTCTCCTCATGAACACTGAAGCTTTCTTT. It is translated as CASSLLMNTEAFF.

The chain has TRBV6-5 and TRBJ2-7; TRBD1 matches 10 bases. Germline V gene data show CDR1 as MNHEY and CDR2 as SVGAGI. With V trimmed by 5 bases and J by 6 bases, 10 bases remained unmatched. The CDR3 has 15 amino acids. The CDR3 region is CASSPGQGPRGEQYF. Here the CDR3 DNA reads TGTGCCAGCAGTCCGGGACAGGGGCCCAGGGGCGAGCAGTACTTC.

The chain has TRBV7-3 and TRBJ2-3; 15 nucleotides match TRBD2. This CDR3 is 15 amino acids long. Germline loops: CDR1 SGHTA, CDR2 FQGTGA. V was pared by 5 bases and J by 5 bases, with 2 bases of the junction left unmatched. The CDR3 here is CASSRTSGGVDTQYF. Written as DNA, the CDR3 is TGTGCCAGCAGCCGGACTAGCGGGGGGGTAGATACGCAGTATTTT.

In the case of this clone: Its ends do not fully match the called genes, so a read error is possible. The DNA for the CDR3 is TGTGCCGGCAGGTTGACAGGTAGCAATCAGCCCCAGCATTTT. It yields the protein CAGRLTGSNQPQHF. This chain uses TRBV27 with TRBJ1-5; tentative D call: TRBD1 (6 bases). Germline V CDR1 and CDR2: MNHEY, SMNVEV (reference sequence). This CDR3 spans 14 amino acids.

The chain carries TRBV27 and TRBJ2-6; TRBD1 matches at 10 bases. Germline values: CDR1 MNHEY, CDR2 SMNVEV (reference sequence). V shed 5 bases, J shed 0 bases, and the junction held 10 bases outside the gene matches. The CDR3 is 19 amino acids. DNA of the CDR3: TGTGCCAGCAGTCGGACAGGGGGTAGTACATTCTCTGGGGCCAACGTCCTGACTTTC. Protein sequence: CASSRTGGSTFSGANVLTF.

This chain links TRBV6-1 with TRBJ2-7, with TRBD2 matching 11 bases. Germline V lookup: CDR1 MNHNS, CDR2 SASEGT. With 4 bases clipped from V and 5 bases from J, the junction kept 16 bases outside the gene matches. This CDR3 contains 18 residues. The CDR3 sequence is CASSGIPGTSGLRDEQYF. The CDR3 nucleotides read TGTGCCAGCAGTGGAATTCCCGGGACTAGCGGCCTGCGGGACGAGCAGTACTTC.

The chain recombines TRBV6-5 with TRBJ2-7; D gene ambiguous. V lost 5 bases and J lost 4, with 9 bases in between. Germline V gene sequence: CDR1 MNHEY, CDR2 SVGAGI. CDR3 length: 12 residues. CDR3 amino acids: CASSPDLYEQYF. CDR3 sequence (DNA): TGTGCCAGCAGTCCGGACCTTTACGAGCAGTACTTC.

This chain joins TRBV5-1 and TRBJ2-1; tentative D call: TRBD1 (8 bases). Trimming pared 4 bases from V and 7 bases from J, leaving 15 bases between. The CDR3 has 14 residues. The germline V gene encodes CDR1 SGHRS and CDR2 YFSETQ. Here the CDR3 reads CASSVGQGGNEQFF. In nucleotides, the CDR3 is TGCGCCAGCAGCGTAGGACAGGGAGGGAATGAGCAGTTCTTC.

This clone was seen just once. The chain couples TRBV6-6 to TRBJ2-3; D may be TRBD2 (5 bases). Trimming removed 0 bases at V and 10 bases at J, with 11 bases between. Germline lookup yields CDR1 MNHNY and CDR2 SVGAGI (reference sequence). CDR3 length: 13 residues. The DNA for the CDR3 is TGTGCCAGCAGTTACTCCTCGACTACCCCGCAGTATTTT. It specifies CASSYSSTTPQYF.